A single TCR beta chain is shown here with its context. Its antigen target is currently unknown. Base qualities are not recorded, but no much larger clone differs from it by a single base. The cohort consisted of hundreds of healthy bone marrow donors. At the time of sampling, all cohort members were nominally healthy, though unrecorded immune exposures were likely present. The donor was CMV seropositive and was included in the group of almost 300 seropositive cohort members. A peripheral blood sample was provided by each donor, and peripheral blood mononuclear cells were used for TCR beta sequencing. Genomic DNA extraction from the blood cell samples was performed with the Qiagen DNeasy Blood Extraction Kit. Library preparation used the immunoSEQ multiplex PCR assay. The multiplex PCR relied on a mix of 60 forward primers for TCR Vbeta segments and 13 reverse primers for TCR Jbeta segments. The CDR3 region of rearranged TCR beta genes was amplified from genomic DNA by a multiplex PCR assay. Amplified TCR beta libraries were sequenced as 87-base-pair reads on the Illumina HiSeq System. In the source study's methods: A later analysis counted approximately 76 million unique TCR beta chains across the 550 to 700 repertoires, and around 12 million of these chains were shared by at least two donors. Raw reads were error-corrected and collapsed into unique sequences with a nearest-neighbor algorithm that merged closely related sequences to remove PCR and sequencing errors. To assign V, D and J gene segments, CDR3 sequences were aligned to IMGT reference sequences. Each retained sequence needed at least a six-nucleotide match to both a V gene segment and a J gene segment. Rearrangements were called productive when the CDR3 lacked stop codons and stayed in frame with V and J; all others were non-productive. CDR3 was defined by IMGT convention, running from the second conserved V-encoded cysteine to the conserved J-encoded phenylalanine. The earlier analysis of 500 to 650 of the donors excluded any sequence lacking an unambiguous match to a single V gene segment. An earlier analysis of 450 to 650 of the donors called V segments functional above 56.7% productive rearrangements and segregating when the between-donor standard deviation exceeded 5%. A statistical classification framework was developed to diagnose cytomegalovirus status using the catalog of TCR beta chain sequences. In a later analysis, V and J genes were assigned by comparing TCR nucleotide sequences against IMGT/GENE-DB human TR gene sequences. A later analysis assigned CDR3 sequences and most-parsimonious VDJ recombination scenarios with the TCRdist pipeline. In a later analysis, every TCR beta chain was defined by the combination of its CDR3 amino acid sequence and its V-gene family, and reads without a unique V-gene family were dropped. To address suspected cross-contamination and a sequencing artifact, a later analysis removed approximately 590 highly shared, low-generation-probability nucleotide sequences. For each public chain, a later analysis derived a clonal expansion index from normalized ranks of inferred template counts within each repertoire. Generation probabilities in a later analysis came from a VDJ recombination model fitted to out-of-frame rearrangements, and those results were checked against IGoR. In a later analysis, TCR-TCR, TCR-HLA and TCR-CMV co-occurrence was scored with hypergeometric tests, and a repertoire-size bias correction was applied to TCR pairs. A later analysis estimated false discovery rates by permuting HLA or CMV assignments 20 times. A later analysis grouped co-occurring TCRs with DBSCAN, adding TCRdist sequence similarity when clustering within HLA-allele-positive subsets. Repertoires with fewer than 30,000 or more than 120,000 public chains, plus five repertoires with anomalous nucleotide sharing, were excluded from co-occurrence clustering. The immuneACCESS repertoire file appears here via TCRdb, limited to in-frame rearrangements. These files lack a portion of the clones; in checked studies, under half of the deficit traces to unresolved V genes, and the cause of the others is not known. The D gene and trimming were derived from the DNA, and the V and J assignments and clone size from that table. In this sample the table shows 69,000 or so clones, about 73% of which occur a single time. The ten largest clones represent approximately 10% of the sample.

The data stem from a study of cytomegalovirus exposure and HLA in healthy donors (dated by TCRdb to about 2017). For the study in its entirety: An earlier analysis of approximately 590 of the donors reported 276 Gb of sequence data and 117 million unique TCR beta sequences from roughly 180 million T cells. About 280 gigabases of sequencing data and approximately 85 million unique TCR sequences were included in an early release covering under 650 HLA-typed donors. Among the roughly 380 genotyped donors, about 85% belonged to the genetic ancestry cluster associated with self-reported Caucasian donors. The study aimed to test whether signatures of past pathogen exposure could be identified by cataloging public T cell receptors. The study used immunosequencing to profile the T cell repertoires of 666 subjects and linked those repertoires to cytomegalovirus serostatus. Along with the roughly 610-subject first cohort, a separate validation cohort of more than 90 different subjects was used. To predict cytomegalovirus infection status, the study brought together high-throughput TCR immunosequencing, statistical association of individual TCRs with disease status, and machine learning. A later analysis re-examined previously published TCR beta repertoires from 600 to 700 donors and added high-resolution HLA genotyping to investigate patterns of TCR occurrence. The later analysis used no new phenotypic data to find candidate immune exposures, relying instead on TCR beta sequences and their occurrence across donors. In an earlier analysis of 587 of the donors, high-throughput TCR beta sequencing was used to judge whether each TCR beta V gene segment behaved as functional or pseudogenic. Donor age, sex, ethnicity and CMV serostatus were compiled alongside the repertoire data. A later genetic analysis used genome-wide SNP genotypes for about 60% of the roughly 670 donors, treating that subset as a discovery cohort. All discovery cohort repertoires had been generated using a single sequencing platform. Class I and class II HLA loci were covered by the typing at four-digit resolution. The number of donors typed differed by locus, with 629-630 for A, B, C, DRB1 and DQB1, 522 for DQA1, 600 to 610 for DPA1, and 472 for DPB1. Five DR-DQ haplotypes were treated as single units for association and clustering because of strong linkage in the cohort. Among 398 genotyped donors of the cohort, an average of about 240,000 unique TCR beta nucleotide sequences were sequenced per donor, about a sixth of them non-productive. The paper as a whole reports these results and caveats: Three of the identified cytomegalovirus-associated TCR beta chains were confirmed in vitro to be specific for cytomegalovirus antigens. At a false discovery rate of 0.05, a later analysis linked 16,951 TCR beta sequences to specific HLA alleles. Linkage disequilibrium might explain the correlated functional status among segregating V segments, but an unknown experimental factor could not be ruled out. A cluster of highly shared sequence variants was judged likely to represent a technical artifact of the sequencing pipeline. The study gave a list of 150 to 200 TCR beta chains associated with cytomegalovirus. Because counts were too low, seventeen rarely observed V segments, including chromosome 9 orphons, were excluded from the earlier analysis of roughly 580 of the donors. Compared with the roughly 670-donor mean, donors in an Asian-associated ancestry cluster had fewer N-insertions in productive TCRs, according to a later genetic analysis. Only TCR beta chains were sequenced in this cohort, and the absence of alpha or paired-chain data limited detectable features. Across donors, most TCR sequences were observed very rarely, whereas some public TCRs were present in many individuals. The authors suggested that the approach could potentially be generalized to other disease states and immunological phenotypes. When HLA alleles, especially DR and DQ, strongly co-occurred, TCR associations were difficult to assign to individual alleles. An association between a missense DCLRE1C variant and V-gene and J-gene trimming of TCR beta chains was found in a later genetic analysis and replicated in an independent cohort. A later analysis found that HLA-associated TCR beta chains were more clonally expanded and had lower generation probabilities than equally common non-associated chains. According to a later analysis, most CMV-associated TCR beta chains appeared to be HLA-restricted, and the HLA associations seemed to be driven largely by CMV exposure. A further reported finding was that TCR beta sequences accurately predicted the HLA-A and HLA-B alleles for most subjects in the first cohort. In a later analysis, the rate of TCR association differed among HLA loci, with DRB1 alleles having the most associated TCRs and HLA-C alleles having the fewest. Presence/absence analyses assumed roughly uniform sequencing depth across donors, an assumption that may not hold. HLA typing was unavailable for some donors at each locus, so association tests used only the typed subset. The only immune exposure information available for the cohort was CMV serostatus. In an earlier analysis of 587 of the donors, most TCR beta V segments appeared in productive rearrangements about 87% or about 30% of the time, broadly matching IMGT annotations. The classifier was reported to diagnose cytomegalovirus status with high specificity and sensitivity in both the original cohort and the validation cohort. The 87-base-pair reads could not distinguish some IMGT-functional V segments, including TRBV6-2 and TRBV6-3, so those segments were excluded. In a later analysis, several top co-occurrence clusters were reported to appear linked to parvovirus B19, influenza, CMV and Epstein-Barr virus.

Relative to germline, V is 1 base shorter and J is 0 bases shorter, with 4 bases between their ends. The CDR3, cysteine through phenylalanine, is 13 amino acids long. The read is trimmed to its CDR3 DNA, 39 bases read in frame from base 1. CDR1 LNHDA and CDR2 SQIVND are derived from the germline V gene (reference sequence). The source of this sequence is an older woman in good health and CMV-seropositive. The specimen was PBMCs. The chain joins TRBV19 to TRBJ2-7, with the D gene too uncertain to name. DNA sequence: TGTGCCAGTAGTATAGGGGCCTCCTACGAGCAGTACTTC. Its protein reads: CASSIGASYEQYF.